This TCR beta chain was documented in a study of cytomegalovirus exposure and HLA in healthy donors. Germline values: CDR1 MNHEY, CDR2 SVGAGI. With V trimmed by 6 bases and J by 3 bases, 7 bases remained unmatched. The CDR3 is 14 residues long. The study ran its PCR with 60 Vbeta and 13 Jbeta primers. TCRdb's table, derived via immunoSEQ multiplex PCR, lists solely in-frame clones and lacks some. This sample has roughly 180,000 clones, with around 80% found just once. V gene TRBV6-5 combines with J gene TRBJ1-1; 7 bases agree with TRBD1. The TCR sequence derives from a woman aged 55-70 years in good health and CMV-seropositive. Sequencing input: PBMCs. The CDR3 region is CASRYRGRDTEAFF. The DNA for the CDR3 is TGTGCCAGCAGGTACAGGGGTAGGGACACTGAAGCTTTCTTT.